This TCR beta chain is from a study of T cells after yellow fever vaccination. A process of 5'RACE template switching, which added a universal primer site and UMIs, was used to make TCR cDNA. TCRdb fed the 5' RACE reads into MiXCR, producing one record per CDR3 protein. Here the sample spans about 350,000 distinct CDR3 sequences, roughly 12% being singletons. The CDR3 covers 14 residues. The germline V gene has CDR1 SGHRS and CDR2 YFSETQ. Germline trimming cut 7 bases from V and 7 bases from J; bases unmatched to any gene: 9. Concerning this clonotype itself: Its target is unknown. Given a much more abundant clone one base away, this may be a read error.

Findings and limits, study-wide: Reappearing after the booster were most of the clones from primary vaccination (96% CD4, roughly 86% CD8).

The input for sequencing was PBMCs, taken on the day of the first yellow fever vaccination. This TCR came from a man between 18 and 29 years old who received the YFV17D yellow fever vaccine. The chain employs TRBV5-1 and TRBJ2-5; 11 positions match TRBD2. The CDR3 protein is CASAPGLAEGTQYF. The CDR3 DNA reads TGCGCCAGCGCCCCGGGACTAGCGGAAGGGACCCAGTACTTC.